The 18 T cell receptor beta chains presented below share a single source sample, sequenced in a study of T cell repertoires in cytomegalovirus infection. TCRdb passed the reads through MiXCR, listing each CDR3 protein once. The sample contains 900,000 to 950,000 distinct CDR3 sequences, less than 35% of which appear only once. The antigens of these receptors remain unknown. Sample: cultured CD8+ T cells from PBMCs, taken from culture after CMV antigen stimulation. Every receptor here comes from a human donor in good health (CMV status not recorded). Some clones in this sample may be carry-over from other donors' samples.

Comment on this clonotype: An end of the junction differs from the germline gene, which may be a read error. V and J are TRBV4-1 and TRBJ2-1; no firm D call. The V gene's germline CDR1 is MGHRA and CDR2 YSYEKL. This CDR3 has 15 residues. The CDR3 region is CASSQEDVAGNEQFF. The CDR3 DNA is TGTGCCAGCAGCCAGGAAGACGTAGCCGGAAATGAGCAGTTCTTC.

This clonotype was seen more than once but under ten times. V and J are TRBV6-5 and TRBJ1-4; D is possibly TRBD1 (6 bases). There are 16 residues in the CDR3. Per germline, CDR1 MNHEY and CDR2 SVGAGI. Trimming took off 3 bases at V and 8 bases at J, with 19 bases between the two ends. The CDR3 nucleotides read TGTGCCAGCAGTTATTCCTATCCTGACAGGCCAGAAAAACTGTTTTTT. Encoded protein: CASSYSYPDRPEKLFF.

This clonotype came up a few times. This sequence joins TRBV25-1 and TRBJ2-5; tentatively, D is TRBD1 or TRBD2 (5 bases each). This CDR3 spans 15 amino acids. V was cut by 2 bases and J by 6 bases, with 16 bases left in between. The V gene's germline CDR1 is MGHDK and CDR2 SYGVNS. CDR3 residues: CASSEGRGPLKTQYF. CDR3 sequence (DNA): TGTGCCAGCAGTGAAGGACGGGGCCCTCTAAAGACCCAGTACTTC. Full variable domain (missing parts from reference TRBV25-1 and TRBJ2-5): EADIYQTPRYLVIGTGKKITLECSQTMGHDKMYWYQQDPGMELHLIHYSYGVNSTEKGDLSSESTVSRIRTEHFPLTLESARPSHTSQYLCASSEGRGPLKTQYFGPGTRLLVL.

Ten or more counts support this clonotype. The V call is TRBV7-6, the J call TRBJ1-1, with D maybe TRBD1 (5 bases). Germline V CDR1 and CDR2: SGHVS, FNYEAQ. The CDR3 is 14 residues long. The V end was cut by 2 bases, the J end by 5 bases, with 12 bases between. The CDR3 DNA sequence: TGTGCCAGCAGCTTAAAAGACGGGGCAACTGAAGCTTTCTTT. Translating it yields CASSLKDGATEAFF.

The CDR3 sequence is CASYPGTGLPDTQYF. In DNA, the CDR3 is TGCGCCAGCTATCCCGGGACAGGGCTCCCAGATACGCAGTATTTT. This sequence joins TRBV5-1 and TRBJ2-3; 9 bases fit TRBD1. Germline loops: CDR1 SGHRS, CDR2 YFSETQ. The V segment lost 7 bases and the J segment 4 bases; nucleotides outside the gene matches: 10. CDR3 length equals 15 residues.

The sample holds a few counts of this clonotype. The chain is built from TRBV11-2 and TRBJ2-1; 12 nucleotides line up with TRBD2. The CDR3 has 18 amino acids. Per germline, CDR1 SGHAT and CDR2 FQNNGV. Losses at the gene ends were 5 bases for V and 0 bases for J; bases not matched to a gene: 8. The CDR3 loop is CASSRWTSGESSYNEQFF. DNA for the CDR3: TGTGCCAGCAGCCGGTGGACTAGCGGGGAGAGCTCCTACAATGAGCAGTTCTTC.

This clonotype was recorded at least ten times. The chain combines TRBV27 with TRBJ1-1, with 11 bases that match TRBD1. J lost 4 bases, V lost 2 bases, and 9 bases had no gene match. The CDR3 sequence is 17 residues long. Germline V gene lookup returns CDR1 MNHEY and CDR2 SMNVEV (reference sequence). For the CDR3, the DNA is TGTGCCAGCAGTTTACGAGGGACAGGGGGAGTCGGCACTGAAGCTTTCTTT. Its translation: CASSLRGTGGVGTEAFF.

CDR3 sequence: CANSLGGEQFF. CDR3 nucleotide sequence: TGTGCTAACAGCTTAGGCGGTGAGCAGTTCTTC. This chain uses TRBV7-6 with TRBJ2-1; the D is unclear. The CDR3 extends over 11 amino acids. CDR1 is SGHVS and CDR2 is FNYEAQ in the germline V gene.

The rearrangement links TRBV7-6 to TRBJ2-7; 7 positions match TRBD1. Unmatched junction bases numbered 16, after V lost 10 bases and J lost 4 bases. The CDR3 runs to 15 residues. Germline lookup yields CDR1 SGHVS and CDR2 FNYEAQ. The CDR3: CATQPWDSHLYEQYV. The CDR3 DNA reads as TGTGCCACCCAGCCCTGGGACAGCCACTTGTACGAGCAGTACGTC.

This chain connects TRBV7-3 to TRBJ1-2; D gene unclear. V was pared by 1 base and J by 0 bases, with 9 bases between. The CDR3 covers 15 residues. CDR1 and CDR2 from the germline V gene are SGHTA and FQGTGA. The CDR3 loop is CASSLNDNPNYGYTF. The CDR3 region has the DNA TGTGCCAGCAGCTTAAACGACAACCCTAACTATGGCTACACCTTC. The variable domain in full, with the rest retrieved from reference TRBV7-3 and TRBJ1-2, is GAGVSQTPSNKVTEKGKYVELRCDPISGHTALYWYRQSLGQGPEFLIYFQGTGAADDSGLPNDRFFAVRPEGSVSTLKIQRTERGDSAVYLCASSLNDNPNYGYTFGSGTRLTVV.

The V and J genes are TRBV29-1 and TRBJ2-4; D perhaps matches TRBD1 (6 bases). The length of the CDR3 is 15 residues. V dropped 3 bases and J dropped 6 bases, with 18 bases sitting between them. Germline CDR1 SQVTM, CDR2 ANQGSEA. The CDR3 spells CSVEATGNRRNIQYF. The CDR3 coding sequence is TGCAGCGTTGAGGCTACAGGGAACAGGAGAAACATTCAGTACTTC.

This chain joins TRBV4-1 and TRBJ2-1; tentative D call: TRBD2 (6 bases). Trimming stripped 4 bases from V and 0 bases from J, with 13 bases between. This CDR3 contains 16 residues. Germline V gene lookup returns CDR1 MGHRA and CDR2 YSYEKL. The CDR3 DNA reads TGCGCCAGCAGCCTAAACTCGGGGGTCTCCTACAATGAGCAGTTCTTC. This sequence encodes CASSLNSGVSYNEQFF.

V gene TRBV5-1 combines with J gene TRBJ2-1, with D possibly matching TRBD2 (6 bases). V was pared by 5 bases and J by 8 bases, with 14 bases between. The length of the CDR3 is 13 residues. Per the germline V gene, CDR1 is SGHRS and CDR2 is YFSETQ. CDR3 protein: CASSFGTHDEQFF. The CDR3, as DNA: TGCGCCAGCAGTTTCGGGACTCACGATGAGCAGTTCTTC.

This clonotype was counted a few times. The gene calls are TRBV27 and TRBJ1-5; a possible D gene is TRBD1 (5 bases). Germline CDR1 and CDR2: MNHEY and SMNVEV (reference sequence). V lost 5 bases and J lost 3, with 11 bases in between. This CDR3 contains 14 residues. Here the CDR3 reads CASSPGTFNQPQHF. The CDR3 nucleotides read TGTGCCAGCAGTCCCGGGACCTTCAATCAGCCCCAGCATTTT.

This clonotype has ten or more counts. The chain couples TRBV7-8 to TRBJ1-5, with a weak D call TRBD1 (5 bases). The CDR3 extends over 16 amino acids. V gave up 5 bases and J gave up 1 base, with 15 bases separating them. CDR1 is SGHVS and CDR2 is FQNEAQ in the germline V gene. CDR3 in DNA: TGTGCCAGCAGCGATGACCGGGACGAGAGCAATCAGCCCCAGCATTTT. Protein: CASSDDRDESNQPQHF.

The rearrangement joins TRBV2 to TRBJ1-2; 9 bases are a match to TRBD1. V lost 4 bases, J lost 3 bases, and 9 bases stayed unmatched. This CDR3 has 16 amino acids. The germline gives CDR1 SNHLY, CDR2 FYNNEI. CDR3 in DNA: TGTGCCAGCAGTGGTTTAATACAGGGGGCTGACTATGGCTACACCTTC. Protein: CASSGLIQGADYGYTF. Combining the CDR3 with reference TRBV2 and TRBJ1-2 gives the whole variable domain EPEVTQTPSHQVTQMGQEVILRCVPISNHLYFYWYRQILGQKVEFLVSFYNNEISEKSEIFDDQFSVERPDGSNFTLKIRSTKLEDSAMYFCASSGLIQGADYGYTFGSGTRLTVV.

The chain has TRBV2 and TRBJ2-4, with a weak D call TRBD1 (5 bases). Germline values: CDR1 SNHLY, CDR2 FYNNEI. CDR3 length: 15 amino acids. V lost 6 bases to trimming and J lost 0 bases, with 12 bases between them. CDR3 DNA sequence: TGTGCCAGCAGGAGAGGACAACTAGCCAAAAACATTCAGTACTTC. Translating gives CASRRGQLAKNIQYF.

The CDR3 region has the DNA TGTGCCGCAATGAGGGGAGGCGGGAAAGATACGCAGTATTTT. Residues: CAAMRGGGKDTQYF. The chain employs TRBV6-5 and TRBJ2-3, with D maybe TRBD2 (6 bases). Germline V gene sequence: CDR1 MNHEY, CDR2 SVGAGI. The CDR3 spans 14 residues. The V end lost 11 bases, the J end lost 5 bases, and 20 bases lay between the germline ends.